This T cell receptor (beta chain) comes out of a study of T cells after somatic rescue of genetic block. TCRdb's copy holds only in-frame clones and misses some; the assay was immunoSEQ multiplex PCR. The data show 65,000 to 70,000 clones, roughly nine tenths seen once. Trimming took 6 bases from V and 7 from J; bases not matched to a gene: 20. The CDR3 spans 18 residues. CDR1 and CDR2 from the germline V gene are KGHSH and LQKENI. Sequenced: peripheral blood mononuclear cells (PBMCs). V and J are TRBV18 and TRBJ2-1, with 8 positions matching TRBD1. This receptor was identified in a middle-aged man. CDR3 DNA: TGTGCCAGCTCCAACCCGGGCAGGGGGCTCCTTGGGGGTAATGAGCAGTTCTTC. Translation gives CASSNPGRGLLGGNEQFF.